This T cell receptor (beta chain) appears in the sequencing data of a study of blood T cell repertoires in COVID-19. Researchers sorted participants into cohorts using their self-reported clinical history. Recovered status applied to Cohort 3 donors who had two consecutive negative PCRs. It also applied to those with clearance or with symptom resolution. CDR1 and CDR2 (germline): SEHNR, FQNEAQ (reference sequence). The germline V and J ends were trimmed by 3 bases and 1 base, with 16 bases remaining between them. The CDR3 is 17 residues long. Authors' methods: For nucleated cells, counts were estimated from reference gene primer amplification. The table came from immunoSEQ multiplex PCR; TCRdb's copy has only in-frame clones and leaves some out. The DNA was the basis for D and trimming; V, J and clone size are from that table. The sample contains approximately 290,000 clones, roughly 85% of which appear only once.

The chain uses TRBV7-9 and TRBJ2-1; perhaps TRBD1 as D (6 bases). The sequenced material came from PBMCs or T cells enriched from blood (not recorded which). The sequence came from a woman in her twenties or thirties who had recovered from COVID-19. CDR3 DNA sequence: TGTGCCAGCAGCTTTCCCAATTACAGGGTATCCTACAATGAGCAGTTCTTC. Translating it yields CASSFPNYRVSYNEQFF.